A selection of T cell receptor beta chains follows, all from one sample in a study of blood T cells in healthy people across ages. Each CDR3 protein is one row after TCRdb ran MiXCR on the 5' RACE reads. The repertoire holds about 840,000 distinct CDR3 sequences, with 29% as singletons. These data were also filed under a second study, of T cells of mothers and their children.

Material: blood. The receptors were sampled from a woman in her forties in good health. Each CDR3 is given without its conserved first and last residue.

j_call: TRBJ1-1
v_call: TRBV6-2/TRBV6-3
cdr3_aa: ASRSINAEAF

j_call: TRBJ2-1
v_call: TRBV20-1
cdr3_aa: SAEIADVYYNEQF

j_call: TRBJ1-5
v_call: TRBV7-2
cdr3_aa: ASSKNPTGTGNNQPQH

j_call: TRBJ2-3
v_call: TRBV7-3
cdr3_aa: ASSLSVATATDTQY

j_call: TRBJ1-5
v_call: TRBV18
cdr3_aa: ASSPLGQGGNQPQH

j_call: TRBJ2-1
v_call: TRBV10-3
cdr3_aa: AISETSSGAYNEQF

j_call: TRBJ2-1
v_call: TRBV6-2/TRBV6-3
cdr3_aa: ASSYNRIGEQF

j_call: TRBJ2-3
v_call: TRBV7-9
cdr3_aa: ASSLVGTSVDTQY

j_call: TRBJ2-7
v_call: TRBV12-2
cdr3_aa: ASRPQLRQLGDWEQY

j_call: TRBJ1-2
v_call: TRBV5-1
cdr3_aa: ASSLVVGNYGYT